Here is one T cell receptor (beta chain) with its context. At one boundary the junction diverges from the germline segment, which might be a read error. TCRdb's table, derived via immunoSEQ multiplex PCR, lists solely in-frame clones and lacks some. The sample includes about 98,000 clones, just under 95% of them seen just once. These data come from a study of cytomegalovirus exposure and HLA in healthy donors. The germline V gene has CDR1 SGHVS and CDR2 FQNEAQ. The CDR3 is 11 amino acids. The receptor was derived from a woman in her late teens or twenties in good health and CMV-seronegative. Sequencing input: PBMCs. The chain employs TRBV7-8 and TRBJ1-1; D unclear. The DNA of the CDR3 is TGTGCCAGCAGCTTAGACACGGAAGCTTTCTTT. Translated, it gives CASSLDTEAFF.